This T cell receptor (beta chain) was identified during a study of CD8+ T cells in alopecia areata. Findings and limits, study-wide: It was lesional scalp, especially alopecia totalis/universalis, that showed higher clonality than normal scalp. Scalp and blood samples kept many expanded lesional clones throughout tofacitinib.

Documented treatment: oral pan-JAK inhibitor, 5-10 mg twice daily. Individuals with alopecia areata gave both lesional scalp punch biopsies and peripheral blood for collection. Losses at the gene ends were 4 bases for V and 2 bases for J; bases not matched to a gene: 9. The CDR3 is 15 residues long. Germline CDR1 SGHRS, CDR2 YFSETQ. The table lists this clone with a count of one. Its matching antigen is unknown. Reverse transcription of extracted RNA yielded cDNA, which provided the sequencing template. Using immunoSEQ multiplex PCR, the repertoire was profiled, and TCRdb retains in-frame clones only, with some absent. Of 200,000 or so clones in the sample, roughly 64% were seen once.

The chain combines TRBV5-1 with TRBJ2-7, with 7 bases aligning to TRBD1. The sequenced sample was CD4+ T cells sorted from blood, obtained at week 24, from a patient treated with tofacitinib. This TCR came from a human donor with alopecia areata. The CDR3 sequence is CASSPRQGNTYEQYF. CDR3 coding DNA: TGCGCCAGCAGCCCCCGACAGGGTAACACCTACGAGCAGTACTTC.